These 4 T cell receptor beta chains came from one sample sequenced in a study of monozygotic twins with inflammatory bowel disease. TCRdb reanalyzed the 5' RACE reads and collapses them to one entry per CDR3 protein, without DNA. The table counts 420,000 or so distinct CDR3 sequences; less than 2.5% lies in the top ten. The sample comprised blood. The receptors derive from a human donor with ulcerative colitis or Crohn's disease, or a healthy co-twin of an affected twin (not recorded which).

This chain joins TRBV18 and TRBJ2-2; the D call of TRBD1 rests on TCRdb alone, since no DNA is present to check it. CDR3 length: 16 amino acids. Germline lookup yields CDR1 KGHSH and CDR2 LQKENI. CDR3 sequence: CASSPPNRGNTGELFF. The complete variable domain, with remaining parts taken from reference TRBV18 and TRBJ2-2, reads NAGVMQNPRHLVRRRGQEARLRCSPMKGHSHVYWYRQLPEEGLKFMVYLQKENIIDESGMPKERFSAEFPKEGPSILRIQQVVRGDSAAYFCASSPPNRGNTGELFFGEGSRLTVL.

The CDR3 region is CASIGAVKGNEQFF. J is TRBJ2-1 and V is TRBV6-1; TCRdb returns TRBD2, unconfirmable since there is no DNA. This CDR3 has 14 amino acids. Germline values: CDR1 MNHNS, CDR2 SASEGT.

The V gene is TRBV3-1, the J gene TRBJ2-1. This CDR3 contains 11 residues. Germline assignment: CDR1 LGHDT and CDR2 YNNKEL (reference sequence). The CDR3 reads CASSQINEQFF.

The chain is built from TRBV18 and TRBJ2-7; TCRdb's D call of TRBD2 is untestable without DNA. The CDR3 loop spans 15 amino acids. CDR1 and CDR2 (germline): KGHSH, LQKENI. The CDR3 spells CASSPGLAGGRTQYF.